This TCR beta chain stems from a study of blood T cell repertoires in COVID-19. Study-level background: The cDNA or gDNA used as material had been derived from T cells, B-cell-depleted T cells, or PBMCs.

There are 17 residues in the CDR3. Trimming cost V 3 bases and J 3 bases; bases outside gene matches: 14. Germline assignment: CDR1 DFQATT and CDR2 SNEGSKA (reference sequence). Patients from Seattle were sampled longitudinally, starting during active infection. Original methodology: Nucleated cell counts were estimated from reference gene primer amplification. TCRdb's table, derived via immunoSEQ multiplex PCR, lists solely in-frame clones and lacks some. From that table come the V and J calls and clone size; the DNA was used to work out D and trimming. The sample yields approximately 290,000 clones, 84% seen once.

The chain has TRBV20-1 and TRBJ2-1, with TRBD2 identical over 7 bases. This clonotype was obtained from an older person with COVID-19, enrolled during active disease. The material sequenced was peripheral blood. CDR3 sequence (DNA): TGCAGTGCTAGTCTTAAGAGCGGGACCCCCCTCTACAATGAGCAGTTCTTC. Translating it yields CSASLKSGTPLYNEQFF.